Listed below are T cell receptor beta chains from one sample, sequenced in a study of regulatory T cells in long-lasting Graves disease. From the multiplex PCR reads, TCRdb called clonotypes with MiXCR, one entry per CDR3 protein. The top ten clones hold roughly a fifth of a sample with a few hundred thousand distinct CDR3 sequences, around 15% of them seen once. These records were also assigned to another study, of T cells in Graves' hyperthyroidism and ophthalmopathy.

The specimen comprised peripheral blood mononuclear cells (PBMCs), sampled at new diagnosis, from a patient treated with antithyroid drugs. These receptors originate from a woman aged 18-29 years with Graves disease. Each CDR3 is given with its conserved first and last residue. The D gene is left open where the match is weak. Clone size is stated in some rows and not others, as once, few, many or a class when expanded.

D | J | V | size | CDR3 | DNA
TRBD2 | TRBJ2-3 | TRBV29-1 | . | CSVVAAGDGDTQYF | TGCAGCGTTGTGGCAGCGGGAGATGGCGATACGCAGTATTTT
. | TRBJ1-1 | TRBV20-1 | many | CSALNQPRGRGLGTEAFF | TGCAGTGCTTTAAACCAGCCCAGGGGCCGGGGCCTGGGCACTGAAGCTTTCTTT
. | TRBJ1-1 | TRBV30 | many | CAWSRRDTEAFF | TGTGCCTGGAGTAGGCGGGACACTGAAGCTTTCTTT
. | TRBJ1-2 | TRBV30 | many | CAWSGGSGYTF | TGTGCCTGGAGTGGGGGCTCCGGCTACACCTTC
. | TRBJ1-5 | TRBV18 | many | CASSPGGGNQPQHF | TGTGCCAGCTCCCCGGGGGGAGGCAATCAGCCCCAGCATTTT
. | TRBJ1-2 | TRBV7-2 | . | CAWQASYGYTF | TGTGCCTGGCAGGCTAGCTATGGCTACACCTTC
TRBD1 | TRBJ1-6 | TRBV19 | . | CASGLTGITSPLHF | TGTGCCAGTGGCCTGACAGGGATTACTTCACCCCTCCACTTT
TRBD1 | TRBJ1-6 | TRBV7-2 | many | CASSRGQGVNSPLHF | TGTGCCAGCAGCCGAGGACAGGGGGTCAATTCACCCCTCCACTTT
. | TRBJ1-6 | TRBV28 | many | CASTQTGQLFNSPLHF | TGTGCCAGCACACAGACCGGGCAGTTATTTAATTCACCCCTCCACTTT
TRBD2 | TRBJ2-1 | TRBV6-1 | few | CASSRKGRATYNEQFF | TGTGCCAGCAGCCGAAAGGGGAGGGCGACTTACAATGAGCAGTTCTTC
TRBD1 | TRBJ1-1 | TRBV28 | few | CASILDRAGTEAFF | TGTGCCAGCATTCTCGACAGGGCGGGCACTGAAGCTTTCTTT
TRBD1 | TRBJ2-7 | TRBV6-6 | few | CASSYSSARWTGGEQYF | TGTGCCAGCAGTTACTCGAGTGCGCGTTGGACAGGGGGCGAGCAGTACTTC
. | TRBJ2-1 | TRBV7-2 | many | CASSLARDNEQFF | TGTGCCAGCAGCTTAGCGCGGGACAATGAGCAGTTCTTC
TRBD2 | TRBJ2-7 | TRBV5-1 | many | CASSPGLAGGNEQYF | TGTGCCAGCAGCCCGGGACTAGCGGGAGGAAACGAGCAGTACTTC
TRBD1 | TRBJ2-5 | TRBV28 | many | CASSPLGQRETQYF | TGTGCCAGCAGTCCCTTGGGACAGAGGGAGACCCAGTACTTC